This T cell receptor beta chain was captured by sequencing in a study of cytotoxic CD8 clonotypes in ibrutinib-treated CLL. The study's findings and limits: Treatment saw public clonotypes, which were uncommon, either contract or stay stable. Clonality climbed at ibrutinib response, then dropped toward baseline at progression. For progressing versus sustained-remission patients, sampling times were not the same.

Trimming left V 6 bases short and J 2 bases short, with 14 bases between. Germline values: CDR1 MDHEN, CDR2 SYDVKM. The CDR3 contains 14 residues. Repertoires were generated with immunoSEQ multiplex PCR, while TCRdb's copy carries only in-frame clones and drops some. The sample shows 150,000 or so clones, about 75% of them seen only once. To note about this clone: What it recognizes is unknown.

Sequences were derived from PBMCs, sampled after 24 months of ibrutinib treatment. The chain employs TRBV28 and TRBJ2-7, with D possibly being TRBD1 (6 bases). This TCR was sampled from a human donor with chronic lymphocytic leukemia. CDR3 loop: CASRDGQRTYEQYF. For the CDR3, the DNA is TGTGCCAGCAGGGACGGACAGCGGACCTACGAGCAGTACTTC.